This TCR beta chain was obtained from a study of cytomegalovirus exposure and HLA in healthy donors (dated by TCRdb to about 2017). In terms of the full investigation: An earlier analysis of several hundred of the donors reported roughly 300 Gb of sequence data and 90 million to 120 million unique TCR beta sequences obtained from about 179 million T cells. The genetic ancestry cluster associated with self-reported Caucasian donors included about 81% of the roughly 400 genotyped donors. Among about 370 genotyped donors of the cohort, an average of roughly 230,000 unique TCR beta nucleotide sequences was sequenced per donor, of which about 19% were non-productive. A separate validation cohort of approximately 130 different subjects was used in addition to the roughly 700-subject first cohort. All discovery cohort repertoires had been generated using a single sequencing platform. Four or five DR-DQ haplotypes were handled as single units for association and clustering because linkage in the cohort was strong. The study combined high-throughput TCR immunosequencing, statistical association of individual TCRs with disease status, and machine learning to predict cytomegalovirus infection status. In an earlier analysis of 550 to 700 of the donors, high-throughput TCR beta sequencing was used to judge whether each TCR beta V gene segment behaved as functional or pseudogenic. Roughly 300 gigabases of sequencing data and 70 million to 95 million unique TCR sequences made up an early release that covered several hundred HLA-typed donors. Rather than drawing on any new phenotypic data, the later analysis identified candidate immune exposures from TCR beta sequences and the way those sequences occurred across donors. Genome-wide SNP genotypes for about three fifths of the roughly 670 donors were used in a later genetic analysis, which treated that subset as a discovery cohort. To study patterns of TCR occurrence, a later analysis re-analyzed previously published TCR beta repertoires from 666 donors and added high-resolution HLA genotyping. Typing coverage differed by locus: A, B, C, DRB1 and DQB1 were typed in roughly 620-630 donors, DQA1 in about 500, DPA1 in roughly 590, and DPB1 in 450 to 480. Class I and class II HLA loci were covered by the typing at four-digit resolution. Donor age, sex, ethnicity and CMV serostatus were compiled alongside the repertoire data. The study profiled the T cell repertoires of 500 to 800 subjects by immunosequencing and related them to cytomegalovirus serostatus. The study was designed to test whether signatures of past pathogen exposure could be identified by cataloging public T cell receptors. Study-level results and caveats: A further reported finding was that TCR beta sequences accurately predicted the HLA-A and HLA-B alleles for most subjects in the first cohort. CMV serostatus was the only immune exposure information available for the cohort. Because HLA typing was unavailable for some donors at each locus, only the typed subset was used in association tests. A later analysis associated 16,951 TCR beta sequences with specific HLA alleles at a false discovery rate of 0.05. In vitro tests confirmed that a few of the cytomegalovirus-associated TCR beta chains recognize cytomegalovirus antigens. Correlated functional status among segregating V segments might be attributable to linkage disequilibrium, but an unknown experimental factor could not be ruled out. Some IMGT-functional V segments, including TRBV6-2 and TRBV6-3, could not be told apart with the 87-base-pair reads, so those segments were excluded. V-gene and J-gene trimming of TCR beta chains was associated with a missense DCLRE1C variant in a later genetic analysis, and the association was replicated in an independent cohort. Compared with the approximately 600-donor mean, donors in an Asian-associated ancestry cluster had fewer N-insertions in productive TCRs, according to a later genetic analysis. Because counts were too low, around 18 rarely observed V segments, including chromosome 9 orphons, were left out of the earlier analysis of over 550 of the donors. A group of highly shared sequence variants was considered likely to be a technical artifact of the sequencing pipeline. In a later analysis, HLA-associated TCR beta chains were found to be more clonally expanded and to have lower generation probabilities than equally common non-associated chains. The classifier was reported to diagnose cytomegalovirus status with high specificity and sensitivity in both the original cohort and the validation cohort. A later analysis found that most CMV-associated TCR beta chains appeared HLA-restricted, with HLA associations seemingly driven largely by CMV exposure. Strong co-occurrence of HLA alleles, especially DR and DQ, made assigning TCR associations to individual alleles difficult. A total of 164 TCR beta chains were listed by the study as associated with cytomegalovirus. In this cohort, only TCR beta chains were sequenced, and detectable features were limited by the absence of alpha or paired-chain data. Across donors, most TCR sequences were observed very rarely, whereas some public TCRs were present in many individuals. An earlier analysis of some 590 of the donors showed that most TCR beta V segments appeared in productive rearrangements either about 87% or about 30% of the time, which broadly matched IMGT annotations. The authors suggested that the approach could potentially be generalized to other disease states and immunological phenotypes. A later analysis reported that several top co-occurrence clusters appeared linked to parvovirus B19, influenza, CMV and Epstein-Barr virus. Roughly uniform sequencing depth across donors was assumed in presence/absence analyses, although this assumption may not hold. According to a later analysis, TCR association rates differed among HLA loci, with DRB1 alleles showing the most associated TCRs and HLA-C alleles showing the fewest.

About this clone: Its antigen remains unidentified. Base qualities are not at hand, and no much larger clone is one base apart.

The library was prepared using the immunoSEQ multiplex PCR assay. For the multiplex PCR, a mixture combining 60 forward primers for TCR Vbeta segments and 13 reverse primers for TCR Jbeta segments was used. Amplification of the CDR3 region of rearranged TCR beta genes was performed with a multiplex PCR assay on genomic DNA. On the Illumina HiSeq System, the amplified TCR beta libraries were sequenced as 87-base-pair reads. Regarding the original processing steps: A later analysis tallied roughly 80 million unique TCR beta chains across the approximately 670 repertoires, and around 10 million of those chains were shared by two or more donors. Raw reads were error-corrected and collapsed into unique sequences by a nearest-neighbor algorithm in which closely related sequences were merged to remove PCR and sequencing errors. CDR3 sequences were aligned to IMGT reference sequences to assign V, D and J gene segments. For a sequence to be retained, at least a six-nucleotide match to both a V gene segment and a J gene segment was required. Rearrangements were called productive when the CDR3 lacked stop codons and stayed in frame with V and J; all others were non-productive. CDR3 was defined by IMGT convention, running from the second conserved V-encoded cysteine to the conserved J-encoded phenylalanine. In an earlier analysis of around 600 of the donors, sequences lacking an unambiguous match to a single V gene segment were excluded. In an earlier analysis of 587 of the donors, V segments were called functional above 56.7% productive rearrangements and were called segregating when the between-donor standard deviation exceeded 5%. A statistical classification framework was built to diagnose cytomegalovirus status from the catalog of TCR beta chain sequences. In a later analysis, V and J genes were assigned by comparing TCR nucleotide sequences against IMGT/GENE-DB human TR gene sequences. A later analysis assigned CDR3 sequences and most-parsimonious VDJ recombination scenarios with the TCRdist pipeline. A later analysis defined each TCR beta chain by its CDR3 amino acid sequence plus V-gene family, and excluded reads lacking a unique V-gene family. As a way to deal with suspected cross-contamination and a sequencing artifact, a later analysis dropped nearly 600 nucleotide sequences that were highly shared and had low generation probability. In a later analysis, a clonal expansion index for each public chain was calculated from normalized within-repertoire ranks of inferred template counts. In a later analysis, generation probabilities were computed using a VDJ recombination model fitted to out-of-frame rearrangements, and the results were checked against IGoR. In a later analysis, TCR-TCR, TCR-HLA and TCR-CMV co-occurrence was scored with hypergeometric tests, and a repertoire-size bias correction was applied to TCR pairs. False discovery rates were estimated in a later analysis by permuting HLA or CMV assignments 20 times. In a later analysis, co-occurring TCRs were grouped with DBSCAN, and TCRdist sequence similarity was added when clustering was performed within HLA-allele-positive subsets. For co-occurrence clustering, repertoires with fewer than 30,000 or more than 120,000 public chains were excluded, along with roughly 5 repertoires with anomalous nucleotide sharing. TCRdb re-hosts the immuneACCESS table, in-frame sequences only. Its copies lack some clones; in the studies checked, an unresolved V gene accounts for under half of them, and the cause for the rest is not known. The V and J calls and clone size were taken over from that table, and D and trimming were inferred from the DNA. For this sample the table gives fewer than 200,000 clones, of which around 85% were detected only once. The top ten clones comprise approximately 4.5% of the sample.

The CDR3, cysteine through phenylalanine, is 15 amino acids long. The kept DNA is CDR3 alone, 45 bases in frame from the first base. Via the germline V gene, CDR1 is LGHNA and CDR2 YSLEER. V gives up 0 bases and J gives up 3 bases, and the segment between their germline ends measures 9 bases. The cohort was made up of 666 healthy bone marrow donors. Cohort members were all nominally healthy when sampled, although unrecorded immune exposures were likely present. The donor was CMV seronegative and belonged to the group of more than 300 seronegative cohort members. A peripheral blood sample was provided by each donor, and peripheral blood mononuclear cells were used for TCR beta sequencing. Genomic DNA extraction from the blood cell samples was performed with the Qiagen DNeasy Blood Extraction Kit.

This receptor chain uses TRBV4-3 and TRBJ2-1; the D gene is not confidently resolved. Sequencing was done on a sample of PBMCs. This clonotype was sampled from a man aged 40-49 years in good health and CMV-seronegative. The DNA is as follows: TGCGCCAGCAGCCAAGATCGAGGCAGCTACAATGAGCAGTTCTTC. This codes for CASSQDRGSYNEQFF.